The following is a T cell receptor (beta chain) sequence with its context. As yet, its antigen is unknown. 60 Vbeta and 13 Jbeta primers were used in PCR. Libraries were prepared by immunoSEQ multiplex PCR; TCRdb keeps only in-frame clonotypes and omits some of them. This table has 150,000 to 200,000 clones, around 81% appearing once. The CDR3 extends over 17 amino acids. Unmatched junction bases numbered 7, after V lost 2 bases and J lost 0 bases. Germline assignment: CDR1 SGHRS and CDR2 YFSETQ. The data belong to a study of cytomegalovirus exposure and HLA in healthy donors. Whole-study results and caveats: Later on, an analysis tied approximately 15,000 TCR beta sequences to HLA alleles at 0.05 false discovery rate.

The sequenced sample was PBMCs. This TCR derives from a woman aged 50 to 60 in good health and CMV-seronegative. The genes are TRBV5-1 and TRBJ2-2; TRBD1 aligns across 7 bases. The CDR3 spells CASSFNRGQTNTGELFF. Written as DNA, the CDR3 is TGCGCCAGCAGCTTCAACAGGGGACAAACGAACACCGGGGAGCTGTTTTTT.